This TCR beta chain emerged from a study of beta chain features in type 1 diabetes. This clone was recorded many times. TCRB transcripts that were expressed got sequenced, as all of the isolated RNA had been reverse transcribed. TCRdb's table, derived via immunoSEQ multiplex PCR, lists solely in-frame clones and lacks some. Of around 290,000 clones listed, about 8.5% were seen once; the top ten hold approximately 1%. The CDR3 has 15 amino acids. V gave up 6 bases and J gave up 2 bases, with 16 bases separating them. Germline V gives CDR1 SGHTA, CDR2 FQGTGA. The J gene is TRBJ1-1, the V gene TRBV7-3; D is undetermined. The sample was central memory CD4+ T cells from blood. This receptor was identified in a young woman in good health. CDR3 protein: CASRGTRTGNTEAFF. The CDR3 DNA follows: TGTGCCAGCAGAGGAACTCGGACGGGAAACACTGAAGCTTTCTTT.